The T cell receptor (beta chain) described here comes from a study of CD8 T cells in Susac syndrome. This CDR3 is 14 amino acids long. V trimming: 5 bases; J trimming: 3 bases; junction bases outside the gene matches: 6. The germline CDR1 and CDR2 sequences are SGHTA and FQGNSA. Study results and limitations: It was acknowledged in the study that its TCR sequencing and HLA analysis involved a relatively small number of individuals.

Reverse transcription of roughly 0.5 to 1 ug RNA was carried out with random hexamers. The amplification used immunoSEQ multiplex PCR on TCR beta CDR3; it spanned 54 Vbeta and 13 Jbeta. TCRdb redid the calling of the immunoSEQ multiplex PCR reads with MiXCR, one entry per CDR3 protein. Here the sample spans approximately 130,000 distinct CDR3 sequences, 91% being singletons. Relapsing-remitting disease, either stable or active, was present in the multiple sclerosis controls, who were treatment-naive patients. Negative isolation yielded the CD8+ and CD4+ T cells, while FACS enriched the TEMRA cells. As concerns this clonotype: Its matching antigen is unknown.

The gene calls are TRBV7-2 and TRBJ2-7; 8 bases fit TRBD2. What was sequenced was CD8+ T cells from PBMCs. This receptor was obtained from a human donor with multiple sclerosis. This CDR3 reads CASSLREGRYEQYF. DNA for the CDR3: TGTGCCAGCAGCCTCCGGGAGGGCCGCTACGAGCAGTACTTC.